A selection of T cell receptor beta chains follows, all from one sample in a study of cytomegalovirus exposure and HLA in healthy donors. The assay was immunoSEQ multiplex PCR, and TCRdb's table has in-frame clones only and misses some. Seen here are about 170,000 clones, approximately 80% observed once, and the top ten hold around 0.8%. The sample comprised PBMCs. These receptors all stem from a young woman in good health and CMV-seronegative. The CDR3 runs from the conserved cysteine through the conserved F or W. The D gene is left open where the match is weak. Some rows mark clone size as missing; the rest say once, few, many or name a class of expanded clone.

v_gene,abundance,d_gene,j_gene,CDR3aa,CDR3nt
TRBV5-5,.,.,TRBJ1-1,CASSLAVGLEGTEAFF,TGTGCCAGCAGCTTGGCCGTGGGGCTGGAGGGCACTGAAGCTTTCTTT
TRBV11-3,.,TRBD2,TRBJ2-1,CASSLGTSGSYNEQFF,TGTGCCAGCAGCTTAGGGACTAGCGGCTCCTACAATGAGCAGTTCTTC
TRBV4-1,.,.,TRBJ2-3,CASSPPFAEFSTDTQYF,TGCGCCAGCAGCCCCCCCTTCGCGGAGTTCAGCACAGATACGCAGTATTTT
TRBV6-6,.,TRBD1,TRBJ2-2,CASSWGQPKSGELFF,TGTGCCAGCAGTTGGGGACAGCCCAAAAGCGGGGAGCTGTTTTTT
TRBV5-8,few,.,TRBJ2-7,CASSLVNREQYF,TGTGCCAGCAGCTTGGTCAACCGGGAGCAGTACTTC
TRBV5-6,.,.,TRBJ2-7,CASSLGAVHEQYF,TGTGCCAGCAGCTTGGGAGCGGTGCACGAGCAGTACTTC
TRBV7-8,.,TRBD1,TRBJ2-7,CASSSSDAGTAYEQYF,TGTGCCAGCAGCTCCTCCGACGCCGGGACAGCCTACGAGCAGTACTTC
TRBV11-3,.,TRBD2,TRBJ2-5,CASSLELAEETQYF,TGTGCCAGCAGCTTAGAGCTAGCGGAAGAGACCCAGTACTTC
TRBV6-5,.,.,TRBJ2-7,CASGRGLEQYF,TGTGCCAGCGGGCGGGGCCTCGAGCAGTACTTC
TRBV4-1,.,TRBD1,TRBJ2-6,CASSQRDKGQGPAGANVLTF,TGCGCCAGCAGCCAAAGGGACAAAGGACAGGGGCCCGCTGGGGCCAACGTCCTGACTTTC
TRBV27,.,TRBD2,TRBJ2-5,CASRSILAGAGGETQYF,TGTGCCAGCAGATCGATTTTAGCGGGAGCGGGAGGAGAGACCCAGTACTTC
TRBV5-8,.,.,TRBJ2-2,CASNPALGFGGELFF,TGTGCCAGCAACCCGGCGCTGGGCTTCGGTGGGGAGCTGTTTTTT
TRBV7-9,.,.,TRBJ2-2,CASSLVTRGTGELFF,TGTGCCAGCAGCTTAGTGACTAGGGGCACCGGGGAGCTGTTTTTT
TRBV29-1,once,TRBD2,TRBJ2-3,CSVVGGEGRTDTQYF,TGCAGCGTAGTTGGGGGGGAGGGCCGCACAGATACGCAGTATTTT
TRBV5-5,.,TRBD1,TRBJ1-3,CASSFQGVGNTIYF,TGTGCCAGCAGCTTTCAGGGGGTCGGAAACACCATATATTTT
TRBV9,.,TRBD2,TRBJ2-1,CASSSGSGDYYNEQFF,TGTGCCAGCAGCTCAGGGAGCGGGGACTACTACAATGAGCAGTTCTTC
TRBV27,.,.,TRBJ1-6,CASSLWRQTNSPLHF,TGTGCCAGCAGTTTGTGGAGACAGACGAATTCACCCCTCCACTTT
TRBV2,.,.,TRBJ2-5,CASSVLRTQYF,TGTGCCAGCAGTGTTTTGCGGACCCAGTACTTC
TRBV27,.,TRBD2,TRBJ2-3,CASSLKVKEREGLGADTQYF,TGTGCCAGCAGTTTAAAGGTTAAAGAGCGGGAGGGCCTAGGGGCAGATACGCAGTATTTT
TRBV9,.,.,TRBJ2-6,CASSRDWFSGANVLTF,TGTGCCAGCAGCAGAGACTGGTTCTCTGGGGCCAACGTCCTGACTTTC
TRBV28,.,.,TRBJ1-2,CASSLIRRGGGYTF,TGTGCCAGCAGTTTAATAAGACGGGGAGGTGGCTACACCTTC
TRBV2,.,.,TRBJ1-1,CASSGQTNTEAFF,TGTGCCAGCAGTGGACAGACGAACACTGAAGCTTTCTTT
TRBV10-1,.,.,TRBJ2-5,CASSANDKGQETQYF,TGCGCCAGCAGCGCCAATGACAAGGGGCAAGAGACCCAGTACTTC
TRBV6-1,.,TRBD1,TRBJ1-1,CASSGTGTGDIHTEAFF,TGTGCCAGCAGTGGAACCGGGACAGGGGACATCCACACTGAAGCTTTCTTT
TRBV10-3,.,.,TRBJ1-1,CAISELRQATEAFF,TGTGCCATCAGTGAGCTGCGACAGGCCACTGAAGCTTTCTTT
TRBV14,.,.,TRBJ2-1,CASSQAPATEQFF,TGTGCCAGCAGCCAAGCCCCAGCGACCGAGCAGTTCTTC
TRBV4-3,.,TRBD2,TRBJ2-3,CASSPSGSLPTTDTQYF,TGCGCCAGCAGCCCTAGCGGGAGCCTGCCCACCACAGATACGCAGTATTTT
TRBV5-1,.,TRBD2,TRBJ2-1,CASSLRTSGSDEQFF,TGCGCCAGCAGCCTTCGGACTAGCGGGTCGGATGAGCAGTTCTTC
TRBV19,once,.,TRBJ1-1,CASSIGRPPMNTEAFF,TGTGCCAGTAGTATAGGGAGGCCGCCAATGAACACTGAAGCTTTCTTT
TRBV28,.,.,TRBJ2-1,CASSLSSVGYNEQFF,TGTGCCAGCAGTTTGAGTAGCGTCGGCTACAATGAGCAGTTCTTC
TRBV25-1,.,TRBD2,TRBJ2-5,CASSEFAGLAGVEETQYF,TGTGCCAGCAGTGAATTCGCAGGACTAGCGGGAGTCGAGGAGACCCAGTACTTC
TRBV15,once,.,TRBJ2-2,CATSRDPQNTGELFF,TGTGCCACCAGCAGAGATCCCCAGAACACCGGGGAGCTGTTTTTT
TRBV14,.,TRBD2,TRBJ2-7,CASSPLGLAESYEQYF,TGTGCCAGCAGCCCCCTAGGACTAGCGGAGTCCTACGAGCAGTACTTC
TRBV29-1,.,TRBD1,TRBJ1-2,CSVAPLTGFLYGYTF,TGCAGCGTCGCTCCCTTGACAGGGTTCCTCTATGGCTACACCTTC
TRBV15,.,TRBD2,TRBJ2-1,CATSRGLAGVAEQFF,TGTGCCACCAGCAGAGGGCTAGCGGGAGTGGCTGAGCAGTTCTTC
TRBV10-3,.,.,TRBJ2-3,CAISEPAGSRDTQYF,TGTGCCATCAGTGAGCCTGCCGGGAGCCGGGATACGCAGTATTTT
TRBV19,.,.,TRBJ2-1,CASSPGLDEQFF,TGTGCCAGTAGCCCGGGACTGGATGAGCAGTTCTTC
TRBV6-1,.,.,TRBJ2-4,CASGTYIQYF,TGTGCCAGCGGGACATACATTCAGTACTTC
TRBV7-8,.,TRBD2,TRBJ2-5,CASSSYGTSRETQYF,TGTGCCAGCAGCTCCTACGGGACTAGCAGGGAGACCCAGTACTTC
TRBV29-1,.,.,TRBJ1-3,CSVGGGASGGNTIYF,TGCAGCGTTGGTGGAGGAGCGAGCGGGGGAAACACCATATATTTT
TRBV15,.,.,TRBJ2-5,CATSRVAPGETQYF,TGTGCCACCAGCAGAGTGGCCCCCGGGGAGACCCAGTACTTC
TRBV5-4,.,TRBD1,TRBJ1-2,CASSQRQGGAYGYTF,TGTGCCAGCAGCCAAAGACAGGGGGGAGCCTATGGCTACACCTTC
TRBV2,once,TRBD2,TRBJ2-2,CASSDEAGEGTGELFF,TGTGCCAGCAGTGATGAAGCGGGAGAAGGGACCGGGGAGCTGTTTTTT
TRBV27,.,TRBD1,TRBJ2-1,CASSPRRDRAYNEQFF,TGTGCCAGCAGTCCCCGCAGGGACAGGGCCTACAATGAGCAGTTCTTC
TRBV5-1,.,TRBD2,TRBJ2-5,CASSLGASGYQETQYF,TGCGCCAGCAGCTTGGGGGCTAGCGGATACCAAGAGACCCAGTACTTC